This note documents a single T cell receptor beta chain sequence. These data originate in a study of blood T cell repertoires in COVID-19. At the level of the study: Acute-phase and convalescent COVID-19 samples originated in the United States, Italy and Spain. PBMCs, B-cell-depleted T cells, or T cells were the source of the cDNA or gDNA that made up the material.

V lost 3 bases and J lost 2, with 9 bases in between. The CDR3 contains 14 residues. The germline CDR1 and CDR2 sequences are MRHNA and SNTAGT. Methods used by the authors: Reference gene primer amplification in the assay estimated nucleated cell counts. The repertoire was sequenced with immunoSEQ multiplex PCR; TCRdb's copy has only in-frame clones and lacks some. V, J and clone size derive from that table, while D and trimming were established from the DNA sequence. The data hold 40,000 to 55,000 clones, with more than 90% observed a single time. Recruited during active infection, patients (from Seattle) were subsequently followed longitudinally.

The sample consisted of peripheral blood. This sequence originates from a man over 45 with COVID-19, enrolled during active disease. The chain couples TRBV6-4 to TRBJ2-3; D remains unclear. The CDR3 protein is CASSEAPFTDTQYF. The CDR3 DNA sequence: TGTGCCAGCAGTGAGGCTCCGTTCACAGATACGCAGTATTTT.